The sequence of this T cell receptor (beta chain) was determined in a study of CXCR3-negative and CXCR3-positive naive CD8 T cells. General observations from the study: Naive cells positive for CXCR3 carried more hydrophobic TRB CDR3s than CXCR3-negative ones. Memory cells showed distinct TRBV-TRBJ patterns, while the two naive subsets matched.

UMI-labeled 5' RACE yielded the TRB cDNA libraries. TCRdb reanalyzed the 5' RACE reads and collapses them to one entry per CDR3 protein, without DNA. The data include some 130,000 distinct CDR3 sequences; the top ten clones carry about 0.3%. CDR3 length: 15 residues. Germline lookup yields CDR1 SQVTM and CDR2 ANQGSEA. As concerns this clonotype: Its antigen is undetermined.

Cells classed as naive CD8+ T cells were CD45RO-CCR7+CD27+CD95-. This chain joins TRBV29-1 and TRBJ2-6. The sequence was obtained from a human donor in good health. Some clones in this sample may be carry-over from other donors' samples. Sequenced material: naive CXCR3- CD8+ T cells from blood. Noted subset: CD45RO-CCR7+CD27+CD95- naive CD8+ T cells lacking CXCR3 (TNR3-). This CDR3 is CSVEATVSGANVLTF.